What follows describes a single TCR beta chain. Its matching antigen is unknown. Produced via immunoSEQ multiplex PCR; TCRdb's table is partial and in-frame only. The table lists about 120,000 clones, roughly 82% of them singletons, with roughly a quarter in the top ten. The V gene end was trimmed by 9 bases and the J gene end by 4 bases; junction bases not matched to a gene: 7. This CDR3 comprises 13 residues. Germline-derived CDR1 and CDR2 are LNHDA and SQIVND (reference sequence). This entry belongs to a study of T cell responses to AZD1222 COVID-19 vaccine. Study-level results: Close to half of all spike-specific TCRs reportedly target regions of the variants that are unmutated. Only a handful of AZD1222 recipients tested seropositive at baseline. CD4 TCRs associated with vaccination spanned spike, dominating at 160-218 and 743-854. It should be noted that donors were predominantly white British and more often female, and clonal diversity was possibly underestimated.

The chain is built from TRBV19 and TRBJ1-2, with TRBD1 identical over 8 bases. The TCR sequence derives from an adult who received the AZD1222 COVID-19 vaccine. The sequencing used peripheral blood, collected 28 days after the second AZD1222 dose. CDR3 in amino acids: CASKTGAGYGYTF. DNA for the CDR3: TGTGCCAGCAAGACAGGGGCTGGCTATGGCTACACCTTC.